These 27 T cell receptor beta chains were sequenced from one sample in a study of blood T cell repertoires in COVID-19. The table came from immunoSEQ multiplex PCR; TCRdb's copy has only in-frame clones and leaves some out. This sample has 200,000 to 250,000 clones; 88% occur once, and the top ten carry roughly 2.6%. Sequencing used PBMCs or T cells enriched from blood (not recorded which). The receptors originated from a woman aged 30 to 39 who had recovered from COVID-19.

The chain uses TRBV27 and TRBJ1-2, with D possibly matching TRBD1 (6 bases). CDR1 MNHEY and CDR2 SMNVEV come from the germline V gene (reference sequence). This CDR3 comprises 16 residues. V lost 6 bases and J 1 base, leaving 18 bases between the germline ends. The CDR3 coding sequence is TGTGCCAGCAGCTTAAACGGGGGGGACAATAACTATGGCTACACCTTC. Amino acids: CASSLNGGDNNYGYTF.

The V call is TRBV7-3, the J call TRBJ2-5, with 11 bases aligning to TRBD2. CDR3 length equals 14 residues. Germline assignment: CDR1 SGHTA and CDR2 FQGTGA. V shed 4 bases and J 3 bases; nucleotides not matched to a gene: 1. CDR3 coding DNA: TGTGCCAGCAGCTCGGGACTAGCGGAAGAGACCCAGTACTTC. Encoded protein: CASSSGLAEETQYF.

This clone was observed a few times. The DNA of the CDR3 is TGTGCCAGCAGCCTGAGAGGTAAGAATTCACCCCTCCACTTT. This codes for CASSLRGKNSPLHF. The rearrangement links TRBV7-6 to TRBJ1-6; no clear D gene. The length of the CDR3 is 14 residues. V lost 5 bases, J lost 7 bases, and 12 bases lay in between. Germline V lookup: CDR1 SGHVS, CDR2 FNYEAQ.

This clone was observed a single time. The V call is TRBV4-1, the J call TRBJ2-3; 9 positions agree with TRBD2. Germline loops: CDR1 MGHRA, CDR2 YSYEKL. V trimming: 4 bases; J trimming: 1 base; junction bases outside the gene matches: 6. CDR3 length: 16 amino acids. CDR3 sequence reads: CASSRPRGGGTDTQYF. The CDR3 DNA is TGCGCCAGCAGCCGGCCGCGGGGGGGCGGCACAGATACGCAGTATTTT.

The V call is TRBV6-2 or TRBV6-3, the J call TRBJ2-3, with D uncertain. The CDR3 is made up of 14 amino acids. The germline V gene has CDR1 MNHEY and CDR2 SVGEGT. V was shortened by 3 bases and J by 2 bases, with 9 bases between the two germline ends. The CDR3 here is CASSYILLTDTQYF. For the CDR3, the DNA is TGTGCCAGCAGTTATATACTCCTCACAGATACGCAGTATTTT.

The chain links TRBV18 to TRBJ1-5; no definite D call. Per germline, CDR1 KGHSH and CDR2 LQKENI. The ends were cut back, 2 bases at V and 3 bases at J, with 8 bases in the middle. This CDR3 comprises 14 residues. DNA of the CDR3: TGTGCCAGCTCACCAAGACAAATCAATCAGCCCCAGCATTTT. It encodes CASSPRQINQPQHF.

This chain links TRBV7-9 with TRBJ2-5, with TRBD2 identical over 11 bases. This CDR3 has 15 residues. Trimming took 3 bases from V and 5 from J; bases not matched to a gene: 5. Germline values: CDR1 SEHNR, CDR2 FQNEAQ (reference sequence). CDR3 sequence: CASSFLAGGGETQYF. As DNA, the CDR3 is TGTGCCAGCAGCTTCCTAGCGGGGGGCGGGGAGACCCAGTACTTC.

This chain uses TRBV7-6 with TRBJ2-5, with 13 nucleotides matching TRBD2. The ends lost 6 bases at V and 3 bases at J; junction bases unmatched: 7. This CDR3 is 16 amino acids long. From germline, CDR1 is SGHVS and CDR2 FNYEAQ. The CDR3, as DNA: TGTGCCAGCAGGCCTACTAGCGGGGGGGTAAAAGAGACCCAGTACTTC. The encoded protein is CASRPTSGGVKETQYF.

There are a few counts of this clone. CDR3 DNA: TGCGCCAGCAGCCCAAACTCGGGACAGGGGAACACTGAAGCTTTCTTT. It is translated as CASSPNSGQGNTEAFF. J is TRBJ1-1 and V is TRBV5-1; 9 bases line up with TRBD1. Germline V gives CDR1 SGHRS, CDR2 YFSETQ. The V and J ends lost 4 bases and 1 base, in that order; junction bases with no gene match: 8. This CDR3 comprises 16 residues.

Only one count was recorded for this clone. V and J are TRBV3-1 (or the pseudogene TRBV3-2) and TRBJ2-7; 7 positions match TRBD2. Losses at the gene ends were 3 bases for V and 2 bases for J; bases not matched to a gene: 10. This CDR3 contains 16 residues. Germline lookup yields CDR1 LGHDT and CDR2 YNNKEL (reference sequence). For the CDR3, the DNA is TGTGCCAGCAGCCATCCATGCCGGGACTATCCCTACGAGCAGTACTTC. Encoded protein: CASSHPCRDYPYEQYF.

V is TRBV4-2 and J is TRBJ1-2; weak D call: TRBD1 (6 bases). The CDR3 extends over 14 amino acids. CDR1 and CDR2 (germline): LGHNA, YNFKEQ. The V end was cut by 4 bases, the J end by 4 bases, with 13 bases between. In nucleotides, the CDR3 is TGTGCCAGCAGCCTACGCTCGACAGGCTATGGCTACACCTTC. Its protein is CASSLRSTGYGYTF.

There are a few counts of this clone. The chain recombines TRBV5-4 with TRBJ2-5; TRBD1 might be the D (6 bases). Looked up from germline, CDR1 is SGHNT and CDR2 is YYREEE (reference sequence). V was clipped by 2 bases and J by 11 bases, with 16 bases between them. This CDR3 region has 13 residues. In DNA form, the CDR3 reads TGTGCCAGCAGCTTATGGACAGAAGCTTCTCAGTACTTC. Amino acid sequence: CASSLWTEASQYF.

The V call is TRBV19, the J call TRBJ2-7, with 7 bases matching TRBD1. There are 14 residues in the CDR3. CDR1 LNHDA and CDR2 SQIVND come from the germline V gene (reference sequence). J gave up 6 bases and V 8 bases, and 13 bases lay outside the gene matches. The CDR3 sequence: CASGRGGPGGEQYF. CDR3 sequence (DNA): TGTGCCAGTGGAAGAGGGGGCCCAGGGGGCGAGCAGTACTTC.

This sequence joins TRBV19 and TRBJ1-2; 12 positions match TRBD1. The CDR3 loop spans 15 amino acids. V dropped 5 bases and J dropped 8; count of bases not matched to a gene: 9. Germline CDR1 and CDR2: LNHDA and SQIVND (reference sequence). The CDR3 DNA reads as TGTGCCAGTAGTCAAAGCCGGGACAGGGGGCCCGGCTACACCTTC. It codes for CASSQSRDRGPGYTF.

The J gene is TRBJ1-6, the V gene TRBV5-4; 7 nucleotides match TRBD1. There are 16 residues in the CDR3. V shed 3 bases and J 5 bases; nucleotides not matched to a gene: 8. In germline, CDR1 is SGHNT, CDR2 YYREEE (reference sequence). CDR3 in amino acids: CASSSLTGVNNSPLHF. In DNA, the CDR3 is TGTGCCAGCAGCTCCCTTACAGGGGTCAATAATTCACCCCTCCACTTT.

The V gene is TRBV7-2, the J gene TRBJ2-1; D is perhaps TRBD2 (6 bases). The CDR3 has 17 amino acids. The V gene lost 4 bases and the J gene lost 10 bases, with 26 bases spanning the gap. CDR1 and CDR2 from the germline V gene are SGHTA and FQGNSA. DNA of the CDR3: TGTGCCAGCAGCTCCCTTTCCTACGGGACTGCGAGTGGGGAGCAGTTCTTC. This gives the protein CASSSLSYGTASGEQFF.

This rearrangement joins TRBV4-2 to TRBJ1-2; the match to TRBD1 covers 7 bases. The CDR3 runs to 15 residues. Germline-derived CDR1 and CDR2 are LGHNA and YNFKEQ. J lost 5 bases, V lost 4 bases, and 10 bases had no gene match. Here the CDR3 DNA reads TGTGCCAGCAGCCCCTCTGAGGCAGGGGGTTATGGCTACACCTTC. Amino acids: CASSPSEAGGYGYTF.

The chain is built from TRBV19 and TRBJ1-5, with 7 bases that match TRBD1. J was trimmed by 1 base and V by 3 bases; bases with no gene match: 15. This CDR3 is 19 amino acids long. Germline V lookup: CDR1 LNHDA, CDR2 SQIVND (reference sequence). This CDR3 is CASSIPRTGRFASNQPQHF. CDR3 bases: TGTGCCAGTAGTATTCCAAGGACAGGCAGATTCGCAAGCAATCAGCCCCAGCATTTT.

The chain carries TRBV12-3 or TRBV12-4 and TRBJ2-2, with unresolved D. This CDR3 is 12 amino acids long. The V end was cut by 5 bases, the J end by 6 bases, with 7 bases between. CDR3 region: CASSPGPGELFF. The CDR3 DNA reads TGTGCCAGCAGTCCAGGTCCCGGGGAGCTGTTTTTT.

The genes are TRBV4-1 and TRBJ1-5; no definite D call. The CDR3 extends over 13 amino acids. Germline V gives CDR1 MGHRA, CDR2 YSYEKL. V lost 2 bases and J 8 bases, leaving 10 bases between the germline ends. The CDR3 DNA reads TGCGCCAGCAGCCAACGTCAAACTGAGCCCCAGCATTTT. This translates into CASSQRQTEPQHF.

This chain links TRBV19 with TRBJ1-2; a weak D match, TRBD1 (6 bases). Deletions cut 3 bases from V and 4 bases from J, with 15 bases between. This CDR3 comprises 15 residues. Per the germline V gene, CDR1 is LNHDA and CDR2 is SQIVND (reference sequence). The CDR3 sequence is CASSIGQGNSYGYTF. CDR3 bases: TGTGCCAGTAGTATCGGGCAGGGGAATTCCTATGGCTACACCTTC.

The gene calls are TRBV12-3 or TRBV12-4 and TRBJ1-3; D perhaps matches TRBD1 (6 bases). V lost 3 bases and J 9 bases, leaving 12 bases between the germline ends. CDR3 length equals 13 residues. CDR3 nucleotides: TGTGCCAGCAGTTTGCGGGGGCGCGGCACCATATATTTT. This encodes CASSLRGRGTIYF.

The CDR3 spells CASRPRQVSYNEQFF. The CDR3 DNA follows: TGTGCCAGTAGGCCAAGACAGGTGTCCTACAATGAGCAGTTCTTC. The chain employs TRBV19 and TRBJ2-1; D perhaps matches TRBD1 (6 bases). Germline values: CDR1 LNHDA, CDR2 SQIVND (reference sequence). V shed 6 bases and J shed 1 base, with 13 bases lying between them. This CDR3 spans 15 amino acids.

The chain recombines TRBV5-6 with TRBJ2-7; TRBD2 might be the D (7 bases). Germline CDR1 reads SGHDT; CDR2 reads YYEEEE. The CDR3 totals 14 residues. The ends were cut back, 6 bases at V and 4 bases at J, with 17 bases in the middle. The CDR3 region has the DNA TGTGCCAGCAAACCCGGGGGGCGCTTGTACGAGCAGTACTTC. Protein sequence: CASKPGGRLYEQYF.

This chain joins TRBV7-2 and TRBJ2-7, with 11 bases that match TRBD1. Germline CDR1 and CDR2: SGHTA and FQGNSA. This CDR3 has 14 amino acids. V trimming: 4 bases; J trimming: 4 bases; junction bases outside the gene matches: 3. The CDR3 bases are TGTGCCAGCAGCTGGGGACAGGGGGTGTACGAGCAGTACTTC. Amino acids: CASSWGQGVYEQYF.

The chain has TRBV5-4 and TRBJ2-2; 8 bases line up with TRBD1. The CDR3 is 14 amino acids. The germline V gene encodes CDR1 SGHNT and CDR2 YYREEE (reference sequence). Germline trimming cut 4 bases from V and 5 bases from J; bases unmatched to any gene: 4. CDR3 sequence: CASSLRGQTGELFF. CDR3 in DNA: TGTGCCAGCAGCCTCAGGGGGCAAACCGGGGAGCTGTTTTTT. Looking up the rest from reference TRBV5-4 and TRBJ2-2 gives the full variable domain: ETGVTQSPTHLIKTRGQQVTLRCSSQSGHNTVSWYQQALGQGPQFIFQYYREEENGRGNFPPRFSGLQFPNYSSELNVNALELDDSALYLCASSLRGQTGELFFGEGSRLTVL.

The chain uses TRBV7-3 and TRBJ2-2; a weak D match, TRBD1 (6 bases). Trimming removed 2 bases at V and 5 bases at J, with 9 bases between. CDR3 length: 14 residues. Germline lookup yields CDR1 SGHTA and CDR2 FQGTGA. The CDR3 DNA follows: TGTGCCAGCAGCTTATTAAGGGGGACCGGGGAGCTGTTTTTT. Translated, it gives CASSLLRGTGELFF. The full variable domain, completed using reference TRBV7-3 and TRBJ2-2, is GAGVSQTPSNKVTEKGKYVELRCDPISGHTALYWYRQSLGQGPEFLIYFQGTGAADDSGLPNDRFFAVRPEGSVSTLKIQRTERGDSAVYLCASSLLRGTGELFFGEGSRLTVL.